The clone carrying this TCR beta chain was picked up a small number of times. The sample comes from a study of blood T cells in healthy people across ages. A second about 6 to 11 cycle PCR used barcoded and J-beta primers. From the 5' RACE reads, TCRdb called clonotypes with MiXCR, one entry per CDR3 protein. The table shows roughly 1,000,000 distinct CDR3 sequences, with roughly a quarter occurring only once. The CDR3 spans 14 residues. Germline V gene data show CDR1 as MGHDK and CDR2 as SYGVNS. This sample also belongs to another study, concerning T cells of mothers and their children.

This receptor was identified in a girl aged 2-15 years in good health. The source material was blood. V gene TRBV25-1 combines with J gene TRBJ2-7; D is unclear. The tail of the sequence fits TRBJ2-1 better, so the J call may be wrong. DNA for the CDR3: TGTGCCAGCAGTGCCCCCGGTATGGGCCATGAGCAGTTCTTC. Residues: CASSAPGMGHEQFF.